The clone carrying this TCR beta chain turned up a few times. This record comes from a study of blood T cells in healthy people across ages. A second PCR, run for about 6 to 11 cycles, used a sample-barcoded 5' primer plus a J-beta primer mix. TCRdb called the 5' RACE reads again in MiXCR, with one record for every CDR3 protein. The sample has roughly 1 million distinct CDR3 sequences, almost 25% seen once; the top ten hold about 0.69%. Germline CDR1 is MGHDK and CDR2 is SYGVNS. J lost 1 base, V lost 6 bases, and 14 bases had no gene match. CDR3 length: 17 amino acids. These same records also appear under a second study, on T cells of mothers and their children. That investigation notes: Every mother produced more than 9.5 million TCR beta CDR3 reads, whereas every child provided roughly 3 million.

This TCR was sampled from a girl under 10 years old in good health. The sample comprised blood. This rearrangement joins TRBV25-1 to TRBJ1-2; 7 bases align to TRBD1. The CDR3 DNA reads TGTGCCAGCAGCCCTCCCCGGGACAGCCCATTTAACTATGGCTACACCTTC. Translating gives CASSPPRDSPFNYGYTF.